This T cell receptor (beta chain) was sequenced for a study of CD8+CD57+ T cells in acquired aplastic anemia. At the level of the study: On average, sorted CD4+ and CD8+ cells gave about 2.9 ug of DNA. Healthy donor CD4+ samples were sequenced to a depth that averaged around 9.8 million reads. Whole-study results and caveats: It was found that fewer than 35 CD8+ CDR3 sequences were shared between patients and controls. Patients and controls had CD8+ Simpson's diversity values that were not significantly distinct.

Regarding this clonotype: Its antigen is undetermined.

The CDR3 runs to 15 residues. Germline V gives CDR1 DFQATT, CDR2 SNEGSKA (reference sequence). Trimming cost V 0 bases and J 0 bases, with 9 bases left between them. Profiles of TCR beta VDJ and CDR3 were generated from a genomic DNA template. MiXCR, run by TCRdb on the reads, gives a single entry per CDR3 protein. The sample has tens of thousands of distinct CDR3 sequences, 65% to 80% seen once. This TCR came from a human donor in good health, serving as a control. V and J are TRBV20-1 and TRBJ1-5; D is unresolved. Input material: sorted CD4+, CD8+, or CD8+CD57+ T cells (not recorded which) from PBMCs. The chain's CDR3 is CSARESRYSNQPQHF. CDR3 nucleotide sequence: TGCAGTGCTAGAGAGAGCAGGTATAGCAATCAGCCCCAGCATTTT.